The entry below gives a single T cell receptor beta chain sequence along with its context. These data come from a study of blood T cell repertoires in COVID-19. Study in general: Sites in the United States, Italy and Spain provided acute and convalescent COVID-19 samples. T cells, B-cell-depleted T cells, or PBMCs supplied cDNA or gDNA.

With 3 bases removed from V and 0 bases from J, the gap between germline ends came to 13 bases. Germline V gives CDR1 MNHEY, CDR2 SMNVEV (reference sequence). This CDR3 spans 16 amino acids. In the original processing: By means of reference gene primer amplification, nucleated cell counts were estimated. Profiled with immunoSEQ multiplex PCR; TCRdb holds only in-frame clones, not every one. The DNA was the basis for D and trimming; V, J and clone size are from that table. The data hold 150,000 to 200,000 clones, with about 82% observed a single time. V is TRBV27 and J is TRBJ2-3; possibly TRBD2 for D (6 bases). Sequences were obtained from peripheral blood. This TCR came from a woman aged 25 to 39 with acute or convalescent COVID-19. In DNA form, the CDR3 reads TGTGCCAGCAGTTTGCTACGGGCGGGAAGCACAGATACGCAGTATTTT. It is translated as CASSLLRAGSTDTQYF.